The text below deals with one T cell receptor (beta chain). Its matching antigen is unknown. An assay was performed, and its level was deep. The repertoire was sequenced with immunoSEQ multiplex PCR; TCRdb's copy has only in-frame clones and lacks some. The repertoire holds approximately 2.4 million clones, with more than 90% as singletons. The sample comes from a study of shared clonotypes between healthy human individuals. Study-level results: Only a few donors were included, so the genetic and exposure-history diversity represented was limited.

Trimming took 3 bases from V and 3 from J; bases not matched to a gene: 13. This CDR3 has 17 residues. The V call is TRBV23-1, the J call TRBJ2-7; 8 bases agree with TRBD1. TRBV23-1 is placed among ORFs of uncertain function. The TCR sequence derives from a man aged 18 to 30 in good health. Material: naive CD4+ T cells sorted from blood. The subset was: CD45RA+ positively selected. The CDR3 DNA is TGCGCCAGCAGTCAGAAACTTGACAGGGGCCAAAGCTACGAGCAGTACTTC. This encodes CASSQKLDRGQSYEQYF.